A single sample is the source of the 27 T cell receptor beta chains below, sequenced in a study of regulatory T cells in long-lasting Graves disease. Regarding time point: newly diagnosed GD, antithyroid drugs for less than 3 months. The TCR library was prepared using RNA isolated from PBMCs. The authors built TCR beta libraries using iRepertoire HTBI primers and Arm-PCR of CDR3 regions. TCRdb processed the multiplex PCR reads anew with MiXCR; each CDR3 protein has one entry. Of about 220,000 distinct CDR3 sequences detected, 15% to 20% appear once; the ten largest clones hold approximately 12%. A further study also used this sample, focusing on T cells in Graves' hyperthyroidism and ophthalmopathy.

Specimen: peripheral blood mononuclear cells (PBMCs), collected at new diagnosis, from a patient treated with antithyroid drugs. These receptors came from a woman under 40 with Graves disease.

This clonotype was counted at least ten times. The J gene is TRBJ1-4, the V gene TRBV19; the match to TRBD1 covers 7 bases. This CDR3 contains 14 residues. The V and J ends lost 7 bases and 8 bases, in that order; junction bases with no gene match: 10. Germline lookup yields CDR1 LNHDA and CDR2 SQIVND (reference sequence). The CDR3 protein is CASNPQGDGEKLFF. The CDR3 bases are TGTGCCAGTAACCCTCAGGGGGATGGAGAAAAACTGTTTTTT.

At least ten counts were recorded for this clonotype. This sequence joins TRBV12-3 or TRBV12-4 and TRBJ2-5; no firm D call. The CDR3 contains 14 residues. V lost 6 bases to trimming and J lost 4 bases, with 15 bases between them. The DNA for the CDR3 is TGTGCCAGCAGCCCCGGGTTTGGCCGAGAGACCCAGTACTTC. This codes for CASSPGFGRETQYF.

The sample holds many counts of this clonotype. The rearrangement uses TRBV24-1 and TRBJ2-1; TRBD2 is a possible D gene (7 bases). V lost 1 base and J 10 bases, leaving 13 bases between the germline ends. Germline V gene sequence: CDR1 KGHDR, CDR2 SFDVKD. The CDR3 loop spans 14 amino acids. In DNA, the CDR3 is TGTGCCACCAGTGATTTAAGGGGGGGCAGGGAGCAGTTCTTC. Encoded protein: CATSDLRGGREQFF.

This clonotype was picked up many times. The chain employs TRBV30 and TRBJ1-1; a possible D gene is TRBD1 (5 bases). The CDR3 has 14 residues. V was shortened by 3 bases and J by 0 bases, with 11 bases between the two germline ends. Germline V gene lookup returns CDR1 GTSNPN and CDR2 SVGIG (reference sequence). CDR3 loop: CAWRRDSVNTEAFF. The CDR3 DNA is TGTGCCTGGAGGAGGGACTCCGTGAACACTGAAGCTTTCTTT.

This clonotype was counted many times. The CDR3, as DNA: TGCAGTGGATCCCCTGGACAGGGGATGGAGCAGTTCTTC. Translation: CSGSPGQGMEQFF. The genes are TRBV20-1 and TRBJ2-1; 9 bases align to TRBD1. Germline V CDR1 and CDR2: DFQATT, SNEGSKA (reference sequence). V lost 7 bases and J lost 10; bases outside the gene matches: 11. The CDR3 is made up of 13 amino acids.

This clonotype occurred many times. V gene TRBV5-6 combines with J gene TRBJ1-2; D ambiguous. Germline-derived CDR1 and CDR2 are SGHDT and YYEEEE. The CDR3 covers 13 residues. V was trimmed by 1 base and J by 5 bases, leaving 9 bases between them. The CDR3 coding sequence is TGTGCCAGCAGCTTGTCTTCAGTATATGGCTACACCTTC. It specifies CASSLSSVYGYTF.

This clonotype was counted many times. The V call is TRBV11-3, the J call TRBJ1-2; unclear D gene. With 5 bases removed from V and 7 bases from J, the gap between germline ends came to 23 bases. The CDR3 contains 16 residues. CDR1 is SGHNT and CDR2 is YENEEA in the germline V gene. CDR3 in amino acids: CASSRVRFYRVGGYTF. Here the CDR3 DNA reads TGTGCCAGCAGCCGGGTCCGCTTTTATCGAGTAGGTGGCTACACCTTC.

This clonotype was seen at least ten times. The V and J genes are TRBV12-3 or TRBV12-4 and TRBJ2-7; perhaps TRBD2 as D (6 bases). The CDR3 has 16 residues. The ends were cut back, 3 bases at V and 2 bases at J, with 17 bases in the middle. DNA for the CDR3: TGTGCCAGCAGTTTGGAGGGCCCGCTGACTCCCTACGAGCAGTACTTC. As protein: CASSLEGPLTPYEQYF.

This clonotype was counted ten times or more. This chain joins TRBV9 and TRBJ2-2, with a weak D call TRBD1 (5 bases). V was clipped by 0 bases and J by 0 bases, with 12 bases between them. The CDR3 loop spans 17 amino acids. In germline, CDR1 is SGDLS, CDR2 YYNGEE. The CDR3 here is CASSVGSQGTNTGELFF. The CDR3 DNA reads TGTGCCAGCAGCGTAGGGTCGCAGGGAACGAACACCGGGGAGCTGTTTTTT.

This clonotype has at least ten counts. The chain combines TRBV3-1 with TRBJ2-7; no definite D call. This CDR3 region has 14 residues. CDR1 is LGHDT, CDR2 YNNKEL, per germline (reference sequence). V was clipped by 1 base and J by 7 bases, with 14 bases between them. CDR3 loop: CASSQALGLREQYF. The CDR3 nucleotides read TGTGCCAGCAGCCAAGCCCTGGGGTTGAGGGAGCAGTACTTC.

This clonotype was counted at least ten times. This sequence joins TRBV5-5 and TRBJ2-7, with a tentative D call TRBD2 (5 bases). V lost 3 bases, J lost 3 bases, and 10 bases lay in between. Germline values: CDR1 SGHKS, CDR2 YYEKEE (reference sequence). The CDR3 spans 13 residues. CDR3 DNA: TGTGCCAGCAGCTCCTGGACTGACTACGAGCAGTACTTC. It translates to CASSSWTDYEQYF.

The chain combines TRBV11-1 with TRBJ2-3, with 12 bases matching TRBD1. V lost 6 bases and J lost 6; bases outside the gene matches: 7. Per the germline V gene, CDR1 is SGHAT and CDR2 is FQDESV (reference sequence). This CDR3 spans 15 amino acids. CDR3 amino acids: CASRRDRGPVDTQYF. CDR3 DNA: TGTGCCAGCAGGCGGGACAGGGGGCCGGTGGATACGCAGTATTTT. Variable domain in full (rest from reference TRBV11-1 and TRBJ2-3): EAEVAQSPRYKITEKSQAVAFWCDPISGHATLYWYRQILGQGPELLVQFQDESVVDDSQLPKDRFSAERLKGVDSTLKIQPAELGDSAMYLCASRRDRGPVDTQYFGPGTRLTVL.

Notes on this clonotype: A far larger clone is just one base off, so this is likely a read error. V and J are TRBV10-3 and TRBJ2-5; D could derive from TRBD1 or TRBD2 (5 bases each). The V gene lost 6 bases and the J gene lost 11 bases, with 25 bases spanning the gap. The CDR3 covers 15 residues. Germline V gene lookup returns CDR1 ENHRY and CDR2 SYGVKD. In DNA, the CDR3 is TGTGCCATCAGGAGGGGAAGCTCTCAGACCAATGAGCAGTACTTC. This translates into CAIRRGSSQTNEQYF.

This clonotype was seen repeatedly, ten times or more. The chain couples TRBV6-2 or TRBV6-3 to TRBJ2-5, with 10 bases fitting TRBD2. CDR1 and CDR2 from the germline V gene are MNHEY and SVGEGT. V gave up 9 bases and J gave up 5 bases; unmatched junction bases: 6. The CDR3 sequence is 13 residues long. CDR3 DNA sequence: TGTGCCAGTAGCGGGAGGCCGGGGGAGACCCAGTACTTC. It translates to CASSGRPGETQYF.

The chain links TRBV5-4 to TRBJ2-1; D gene uncertain. With 3 bases removed from V and 5 bases from J, the gap between germline ends came to 18 bases. The CDR3 length is 16 residues. Per germline, CDR1 SGHNT and CDR2 YYREEE (reference sequence). The CDR3 DNA follows: TGTGCCAGCAGCTCCTTACGACTTAATGGAAACAATGAGCAGTTCTTC. Translating gives CASSSLRLNGNNEQFF.

This clonotype was observed a few times. A read error may account for a junction end that differs from germline. This chain joins TRBV10-3 and TRBJ2-1; 8 bases match TRBD2. In germline, CDR1 is ENHRY, CDR2 SYGVKD. The CDR3 is 14 residues long. The CDR3 coding sequence is TGTGTCATCAGTGAGAGCGGGAGTGGCAATGAGCAGTTCTTC. Translation: CVISESGSGNEQFF.

Ten or more counts support this clonotype. This rearrangement joins TRBV7-2 to TRBJ1-1, with D possibly matching TRBD1 (5 bases). This CDR3 is built from 15 residues. Trimming shortened V by 1 base and J by 4 bases, and 13 bases separated the two germline ends. CDR1 is SGHTA and CDR2 is FQGNSA in the germline V gene. CDR3: CASSLEGPRGTEAFF. The DNA of the CDR3 is TGTGCCAGCAGCTTAGAGGGGCCACGGGGCACTGAAGCTTTCTTT.

This clonotype was observed many times. V usage is TRBV6-1 and J usage is TRBJ1-1; tentative D call: TRBD1 (6 bases). Germline-derived CDR1 and CDR2 are MNHNS and SASEGT. The CDR3 is 14 amino acids. The ends were cut back, 6 bases at V and 1 base at J, with 12 bases in the middle. The CDR3 is CASRGGAPNTEAFF. The CDR3, as DNA: TGTGCCAGCAGGGGGGGGGCCCCGAACACTGAAGCTTTCTTT.

This clonotype was counted at least ten times. For the CDR3, the DNA is TGTGCCAGCAAGGAGTTTACTAGCGGGGGGGGTAACCAAGAGACCCAGTACTTC. Encoded protein: CASKEFTSGGGNQETQYF. The chain recombines TRBV2 with TRBJ2-5; 13 bases are a match to TRBD2. The CDR3 loop spans 18 amino acids. Per the germline V gene, CDR1 is SNHLY and CDR2 is FYNNEI. The ends lost 7 bases at V and 0 bases at J; junction bases unmatched: 11.

Concerning this clonotype: An end of the junction differs from the germline gene, which may be a read error. The V call is TRBV5-1, the J call TRBJ1-2; D possibly corresponds to TRBD1 (5 bases). Germline V lookup: CDR1 SGHRS, CDR2 YFSETQ. The CDR3 loop spans 14 amino acids. The CDR3 spells CASSLAEDNDGYTF. CDR3 in DNA: TGTGCCAGCAGCTTGGCCGAGGACAACGATGGCTACACCTTC.

This clonotype has only one observation. This chain connects TRBV10-3 to TRBJ2-3; 13 positions agree with TRBD2. V was clipped by 6 bases and J by 2 bases; unmatched bases: 2. The CDR3 length is 15 residues. The germline CDR1 and CDR2 sequences are ENHRY and SYGVKD. CDR3 coding DNA: TGTGCCATCAGGGGGACTAGCGGGAACACAGATACGCAGTATTTT. Translated, it gives CAIRGTSGNTDTQYF.

This clonotype was seen a few times. The chain couples TRBV28 to TRBJ2-7; 7 nucleotides match TRBD1. With 5 bases clipped from V and 1 base from J, the junction kept 8 bases outside the gene matches. The length of the CDR3 is 15 residues. Germline assignment: CDR1 MDHEN and CDR2 SYDVKM. Here the CDR3 reads CASSLTGWVSYEQYF. The CDR3 nucleotides read TGTGCCAGCAGTCTGACAGGGTGGGTTTCCTACGAGCAGTACTTC.

This clonotype was counted at least ten times. The chain couples TRBV4-1 to TRBJ2-4, with 7 bases matching TRBD1. The CDR3 has 14 residues. Germline trimming cut 1 base from V and 4 bases from J; bases unmatched to any gene: 1. CDR1 is MGHRA and CDR2 is YSYEKL in the germline V gene. CDR3 sequence reads: CASSQVGQKNIQYF. The CDR3 DNA is TGCGCCAGCAGCCAAGTGGGACAGAAAAACATTCAGTACTTC.

This clonotype showed up just a few times. This chain links TRBV7-9 with TRBJ2-3, with TRBD2 identical over 7 bases. The V gene's germline CDR1 is SEHNR and CDR2 FQNEAQ (reference sequence). This CDR3 contains 14 residues. The V gene end was trimmed by 2 bases and the J gene end by 4 bases; junction bases not matched to a gene: 3. This CDR3 is CASSLTSEADTQYF. In DNA form, the CDR3 reads TGTGCCAGCAGCTTAACTAGCGAGGCAGATACGCAGTATTTT.

This clonotype was observed many times. The CDR3 reads CASSLAKGGQGNEQFF. The CDR3 region has the DNA TGTGCCAGCAGCTTAGCGAAGGGGGGGCAGGGCAATGAGCAGTTCTTC. The chain links TRBV7-8 to TRBJ2-1; D might be TRBD2 (7 bases). The CDR3 has 16 residues. The ends were cut back, 0 bases at V and 6 bases at J, with 15 bases in the middle. Per germline, CDR1 SGHVS and CDR2 FQNEAQ.

The table lists this clonotype with a few counts. V gene TRBV28 combines with J gene TRBJ1-2, with no clear D. The CDR3 totals 11 residues. The germline V gene has CDR1 MDHEN and CDR2 SYDVKM. The germline V and J ends were trimmed by 3 bases and 6 bases, with 5 bases remaining between them. The CDR3 loop is CASSFWDGYTF. CDR3 nucleotides: TGTGCCAGCAGTTTTTGGGATGGCTACACCTTC.

The genes are TRBV6-5 and TRBJ2-4; D gene ambiguous. Per the germline V gene, CDR1 is MNHEY and CDR2 is SVGAGI. V was cut by 2 bases and J by 8 bases, with 28 bases left in between. The CDR3 loop spans 19 amino acids. The CDR3 coding sequence is TGTGCCAGCAGTTACCGACGATCTGGACCTATCTCTTTCACGGACATTCAGTACTTC. Translating gives CASSYRRSGPISFTDIQYF.